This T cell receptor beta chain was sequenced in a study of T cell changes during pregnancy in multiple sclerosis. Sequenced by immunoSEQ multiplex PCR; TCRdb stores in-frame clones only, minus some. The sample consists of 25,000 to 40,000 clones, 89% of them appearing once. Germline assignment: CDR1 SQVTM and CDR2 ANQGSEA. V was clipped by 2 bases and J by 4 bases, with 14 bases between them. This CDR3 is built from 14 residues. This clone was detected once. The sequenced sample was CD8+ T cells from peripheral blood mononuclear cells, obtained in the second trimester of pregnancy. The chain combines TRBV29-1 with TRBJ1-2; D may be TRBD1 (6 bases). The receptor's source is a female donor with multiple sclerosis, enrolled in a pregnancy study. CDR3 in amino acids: CSVERAQGSYGYTF. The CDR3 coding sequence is TGCAGCGTTGAAAGGGCGCAGGGGAGCTATGGCTACACCTTC.